This T cell receptor beta chain derives from a study of T cell changes during pregnancy in multiple sclerosis. Sequencing was performed with immunoSEQ multiplex PCR; in TCRdb, only in-frame clones are kept and a portion is missing. The sample records some 25,000 clones, around 87% being singletons. Germline CDR1 is SGDLS and CDR2 is YYNGEE. The ends were cut back, 0 bases at V and 2 bases at J, with 17 bases in the middle. The CDR3 covers 17 residues. The clonotype comes from a female donor in good health, enrolled as a control in a pregnancy study. This sample comprised CD4+ T cells from peripheral blood mononuclear cells, obtained in the second trimester of pregnancy. The chain combines TRBV9 with TRBJ2-5; TRBD1 might be the D (6 bases). The DNA of the CDR3 is TGTGCCAGCAGCGTAGGCCCAGGGGAGAGGGGACAAGAGACCCAGTACTTC. Its translation: CASSVGPGERGQETQYF. The variable domain in full, with the rest retrieved from reference TRBV9 and TRBJ2-5, is DSGVTQTPKHLITATGQRVTLRCSPRSGDLSVYWYQQSLDQGLQFLIQYYNGEERAKGNILERFSAQQFPDLHSELNLSSLELGDSALYFCASSVGPGERGQETQYFGPGTRLLVL.